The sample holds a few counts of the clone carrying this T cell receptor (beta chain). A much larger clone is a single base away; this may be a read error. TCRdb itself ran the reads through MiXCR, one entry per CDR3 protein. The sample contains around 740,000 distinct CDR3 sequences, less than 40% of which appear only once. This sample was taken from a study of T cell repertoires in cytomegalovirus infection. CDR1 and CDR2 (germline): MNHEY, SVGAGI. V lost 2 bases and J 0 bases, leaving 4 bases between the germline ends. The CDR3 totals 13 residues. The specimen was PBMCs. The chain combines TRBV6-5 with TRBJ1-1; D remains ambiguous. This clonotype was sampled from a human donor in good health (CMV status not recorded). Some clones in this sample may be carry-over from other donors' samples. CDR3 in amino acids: CASSYRLNTEAFF. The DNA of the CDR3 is TGTGCCAGCAGTTACAGGTTGAACACTGAAGCTTTCTTT.